The entry below gives a single T cell receptor (beta chain) sequence along with its context. The sample comes from a study of blood T cell repertoires in COVID-19. The assay was immunoSEQ multiplex PCR, and TCRdb's table has in-frame clones only and misses some. The sample has some 200,000 clones; approximately 82% are singletons. Germline V gives CDR1 SNHLY, CDR2 FYNNEI. Trimming removed 7 bases at V and 7 bases at J, with 11 bases between. The CDR3 has 13 amino acids. The TCR sequence derives from a woman between 45 and 60 years old who had recovered from COVID-19. The sequenced sample consisted of PBMCs or T cells enriched from blood (not recorded which). The chain links TRBV2 to TRBJ1-6; no definite D call. CDR3 nucleotides: TGTGCCAGCAAGGCGGGGAGCAATTCACCCCTCCACTTT. Amino acid sequence: CASKAGSNSPLHF.